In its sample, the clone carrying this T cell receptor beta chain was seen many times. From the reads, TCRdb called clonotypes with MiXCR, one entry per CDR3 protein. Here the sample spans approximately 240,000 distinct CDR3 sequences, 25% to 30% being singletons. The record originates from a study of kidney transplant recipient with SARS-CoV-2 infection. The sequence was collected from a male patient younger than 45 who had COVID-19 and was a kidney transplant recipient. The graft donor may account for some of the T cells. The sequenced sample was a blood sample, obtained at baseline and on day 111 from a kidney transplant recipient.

DNA of the CDR3: TGTGCTAGTGGTTTGGTCCAAAACGACAGGGTTAATTCACCCCTCCACTTT. This translates into CASGLVQNDRVNSPLHF. The V gene is TRBV12-5, the J gene TRBJ1-6; 7 bases are shared with TRBD1. The CDR3 consists of 17 residues. Germline V gene data show CDR1 as LGHNT and CDR2 as FRNRAP. With V trimmed by 0 bases and J by 6 bases, 8 bases remained unmatched.